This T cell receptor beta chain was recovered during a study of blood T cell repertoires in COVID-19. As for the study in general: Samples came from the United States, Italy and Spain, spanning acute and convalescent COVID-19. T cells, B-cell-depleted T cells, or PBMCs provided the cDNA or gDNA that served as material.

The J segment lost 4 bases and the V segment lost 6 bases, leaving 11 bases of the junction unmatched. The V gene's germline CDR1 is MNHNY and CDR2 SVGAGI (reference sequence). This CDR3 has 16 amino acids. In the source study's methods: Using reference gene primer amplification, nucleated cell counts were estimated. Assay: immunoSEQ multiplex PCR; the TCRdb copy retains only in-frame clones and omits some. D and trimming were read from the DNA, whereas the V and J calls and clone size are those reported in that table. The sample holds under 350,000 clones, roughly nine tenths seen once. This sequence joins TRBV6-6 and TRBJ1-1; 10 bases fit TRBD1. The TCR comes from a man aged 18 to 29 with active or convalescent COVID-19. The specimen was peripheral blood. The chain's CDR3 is CASSNDRGQFVTEAFF. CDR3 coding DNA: TGTGCCAGCAGCAACGACAGGGGGCAATTTGTCACTGAAGCTTTCTTT.